This T cell receptor (beta chain) comes out of a study of metastatic and nonmetastatic thyroid tumors. Turning to the study itself: The authors compared repertoires across blood and tumor or nodule tissue from malignant and benign thyroid patients. Study-wide findings and caveats: Across blood and tumor, TCR beta diversity in malignant thyroid tumors was reportedly significantly higher than in benign nodules.

In the authors' workflow: The study built a papillary thyroid cancer distant-metastasis classifier from CDR3 differences across clinicopathological groups. TCRdb re-called the PCR reads with MiXCR. The V and J calls and clone size come from TCRdb's table, not from the authors' own analysis. This table has 15,000 to 20,000 clones, less than 25% appearing once. No treatment of any kind had been given to any patient before thyroid surgery. Details on this clone: The antigen is not known.

The origin of this receptor is a female donor with papillary thyroid cancer or a benign thyroid nodule (not recorded which). Some clones in this sample may be carry-over from other donors' samples. Sequenced sample: adjacent normal tissue.

This chain's CDR3 is CASSQEGGLSEKLFF. The CDR3 DNA sequence: TGTGCCAGCAGCCAAGAGGGGGGGTTGAGTGAAAAACTGTTTTTT. The chain carries TRBV11-3 and TRBJ1-4, with a weak D call TRBD1 (6 bases). The CDR3 extends over 15 amino acids. Trimming removed 5 bases from V and 7 bases from J, with 17 bases in between. Germline V gene data show CDR1 as SGHNT and CDR2 as YENEEA.